The present T cell receptor (beta chain) was sequenced within a study of blood T cell repertoires in COVID-19. Study-wide background: Sites across the United States, Italy and Spain contributed samples from acute and convalescent COVID-19. Sample material is recorded as cDNA or gDNA derived from T cells, B-cell-depleted T cells, or PBMCs.

Measured with immunoSEQ multiplex PCR; TCRdb has only the in-frame clones, and not every one. The sample has 150,000 or so clones; approximately 85% are singletons. Only one count was recorded for this clone. The Seattle site enrolled patients during active infection and followed them longitudinally. This clonotype was sampled from a man between 60 and 75 years old with COVID-19, enrolled during active disease. The sequenced sample consisted of peripheral blood.

As DNA, the CDR3 is TGCAGTGCTAGTTTATCGGGGCTAGCGGGAGTCAATGAGCAGTTCTTC. Protein: CSASLSGLAGVNEQFF. V and J are TRBV20-1 and TRBJ2-1; 10 bases map to TRBD2. With 3 bases clipped from V and 6 bases from J, the junction kept 11 bases outside the gene matches. CDR1 is DFQATT and CDR2 is SNEGSKA in the germline V gene (reference sequence). The CDR3 has 16 residues.